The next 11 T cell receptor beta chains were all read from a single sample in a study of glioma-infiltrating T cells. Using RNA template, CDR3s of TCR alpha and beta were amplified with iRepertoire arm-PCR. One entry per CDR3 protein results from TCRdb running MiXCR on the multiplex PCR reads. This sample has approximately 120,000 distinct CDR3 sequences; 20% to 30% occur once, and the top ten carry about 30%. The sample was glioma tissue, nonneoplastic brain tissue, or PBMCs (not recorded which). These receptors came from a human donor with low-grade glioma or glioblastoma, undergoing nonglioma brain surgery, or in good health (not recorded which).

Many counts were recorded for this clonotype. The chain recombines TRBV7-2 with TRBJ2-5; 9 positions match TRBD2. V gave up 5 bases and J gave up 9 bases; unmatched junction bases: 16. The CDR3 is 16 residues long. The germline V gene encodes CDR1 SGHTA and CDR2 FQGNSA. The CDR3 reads CASSPQRGAGGASQYF. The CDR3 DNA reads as TGTGCCAGCAGCCCCCAGCGGGGGGCGGGAGGGGCGTCCCAGTACTTC. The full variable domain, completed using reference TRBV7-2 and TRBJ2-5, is GAGVSQSPSNKVTEKGKDVELRCDPISGHTALYWYRQSLGQGLEFLIYFQGNSAPDKSGLPSDRFSAERTGGSVSTLTIQRTQQEDSAVYLCASSPQRGAGGASQYFGPGTRLLVL.

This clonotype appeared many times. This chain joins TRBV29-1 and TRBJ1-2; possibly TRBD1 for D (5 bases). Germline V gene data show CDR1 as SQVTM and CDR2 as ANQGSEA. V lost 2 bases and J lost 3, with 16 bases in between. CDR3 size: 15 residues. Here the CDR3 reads CSVEYRQGLHYGYTF. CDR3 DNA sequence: TGCAGCGTTGAATACCGGCAGGGCCTACACTATGGCTACACCTTC.

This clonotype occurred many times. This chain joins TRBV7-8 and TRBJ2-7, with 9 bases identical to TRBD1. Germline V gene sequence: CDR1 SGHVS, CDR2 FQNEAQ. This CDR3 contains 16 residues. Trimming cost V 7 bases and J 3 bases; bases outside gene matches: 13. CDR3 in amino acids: CASTPTPGQGFYEQYF. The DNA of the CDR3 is TGTGCCAGCACCCCAACCCCGGGACAGGGCTTCTACGAGCAGTACTTC. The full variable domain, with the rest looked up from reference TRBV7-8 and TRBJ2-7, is GAGVSQSPRYKVAKRGQDVALRCDPISGHVSLFWYQQALGQGPEFLTYFQNEAQLDKSGLPSDRFFAERPEGSVSTLKIQRTQQEDSAVYLCASTPTPGQGFYEQYFGPGTRLTVT.

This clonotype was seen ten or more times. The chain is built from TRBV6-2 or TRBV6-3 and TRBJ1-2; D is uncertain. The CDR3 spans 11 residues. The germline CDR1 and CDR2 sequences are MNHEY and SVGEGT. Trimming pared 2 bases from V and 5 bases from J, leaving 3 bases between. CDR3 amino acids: CASSYGYGYTF. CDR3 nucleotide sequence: TGTGCCAGCAGTTACGGGTATGGCTACACCTTC.

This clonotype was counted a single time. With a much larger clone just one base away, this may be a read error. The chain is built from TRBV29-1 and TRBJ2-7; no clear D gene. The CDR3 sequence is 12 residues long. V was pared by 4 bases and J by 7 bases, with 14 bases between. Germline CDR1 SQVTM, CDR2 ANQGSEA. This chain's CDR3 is CSVVEPPNEQYF. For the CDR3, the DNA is TGCAGCGTTGTAGAACCTCCCAATGAGCAGTACTTC.

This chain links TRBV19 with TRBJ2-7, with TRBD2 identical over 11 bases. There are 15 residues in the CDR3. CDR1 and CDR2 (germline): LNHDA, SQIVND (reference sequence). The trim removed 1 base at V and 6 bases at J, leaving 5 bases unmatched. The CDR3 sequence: CASSIVASGRIEQYF. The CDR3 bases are TGTGCCAGTAGTATAGTCGCTAGCGGGAGGATCGAGCAGTACTTC.

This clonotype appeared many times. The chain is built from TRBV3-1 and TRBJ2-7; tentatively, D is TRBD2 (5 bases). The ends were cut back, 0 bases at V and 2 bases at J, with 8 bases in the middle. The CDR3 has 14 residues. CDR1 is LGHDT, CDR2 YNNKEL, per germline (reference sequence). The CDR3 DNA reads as TGTGCCAGCAGCCAAGAAGGACTGACCTACGAGCAGTACTTC. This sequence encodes CASSQEGLTYEQYF.

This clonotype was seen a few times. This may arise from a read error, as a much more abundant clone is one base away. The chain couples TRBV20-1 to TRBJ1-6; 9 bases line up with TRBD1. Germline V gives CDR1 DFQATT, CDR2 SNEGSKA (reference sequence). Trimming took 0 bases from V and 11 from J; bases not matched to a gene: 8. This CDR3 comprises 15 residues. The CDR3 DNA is TGCAGTGCTAGAGATCCGGACAGGGGCAATCCACCCCTCCACTTT. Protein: CSARDPDRGNPPLHF.

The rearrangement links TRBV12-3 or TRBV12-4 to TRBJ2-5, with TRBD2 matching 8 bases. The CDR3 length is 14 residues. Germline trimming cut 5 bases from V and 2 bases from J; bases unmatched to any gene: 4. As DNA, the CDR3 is TGTGCCAGCAGTACCGGGACTAGGCAAGAGACCCAGTACTTC. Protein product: CASSTGTRQETQYF.

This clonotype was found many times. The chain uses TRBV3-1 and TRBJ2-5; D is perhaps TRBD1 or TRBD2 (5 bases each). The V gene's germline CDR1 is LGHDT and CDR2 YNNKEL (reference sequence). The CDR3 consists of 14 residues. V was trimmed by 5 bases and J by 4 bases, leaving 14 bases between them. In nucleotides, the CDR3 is TGTGCCAGCAGCTACCAAAGGGGACGAGAGACCCAGTACTTC. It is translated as CASSYQRGRETQYF.

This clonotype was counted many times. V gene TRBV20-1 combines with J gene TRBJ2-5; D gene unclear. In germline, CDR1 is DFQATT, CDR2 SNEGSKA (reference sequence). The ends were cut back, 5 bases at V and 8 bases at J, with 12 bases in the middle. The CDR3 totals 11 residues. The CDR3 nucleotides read TGCAGTGCTGGATCAAGAGTTACCCAGTACTTC. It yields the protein CSAGSRVTQYF.